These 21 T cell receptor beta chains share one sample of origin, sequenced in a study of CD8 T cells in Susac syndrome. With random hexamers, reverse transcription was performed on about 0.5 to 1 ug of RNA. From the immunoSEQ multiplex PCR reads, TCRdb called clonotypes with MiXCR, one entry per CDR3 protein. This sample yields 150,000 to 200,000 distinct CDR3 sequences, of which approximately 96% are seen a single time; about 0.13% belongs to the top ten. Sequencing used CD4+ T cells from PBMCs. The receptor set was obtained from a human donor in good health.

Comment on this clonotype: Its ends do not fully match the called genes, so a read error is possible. The DNA for the CDR3 is TGTGCCAGCAGCTTAGAACGGACTGTTAGCTTC. Its protein is CASSLERTVSF. V gene TRBV7-9 combines with J gene TRBJ1-2; D call uncertain. Germline V gives CDR1 SEHNR, CDR2 FQNEAQ (reference sequence). The CDR3 runs 11 residues.

The chain's CDR3 is CASSQDKDLGGQGYGYTF. DNA for the CDR3: TGCGCCAGCAGCCAAGATAAGGACTTAGGTGGACAGGGATATGGCTACACCTTC. The chain combines TRBV4-3 with TRBJ1-2, with TRBD1 matching 8 bases. The CDR3 sequence is 18 residues long. Germline V gives CDR1 LGHNA, CDR2 YSLEER. Germline trimming cut 0 bases from V and 5 bases from J; bases unmatched to any gene: 14.

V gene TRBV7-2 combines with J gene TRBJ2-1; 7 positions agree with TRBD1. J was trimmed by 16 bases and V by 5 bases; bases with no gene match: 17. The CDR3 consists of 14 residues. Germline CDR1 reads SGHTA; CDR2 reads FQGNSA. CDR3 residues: CASSPGQAIPSGFF. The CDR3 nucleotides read TGTGCCAGCAGCCCAGGACAGGCCATACCCTCGGGCTTCTTC.

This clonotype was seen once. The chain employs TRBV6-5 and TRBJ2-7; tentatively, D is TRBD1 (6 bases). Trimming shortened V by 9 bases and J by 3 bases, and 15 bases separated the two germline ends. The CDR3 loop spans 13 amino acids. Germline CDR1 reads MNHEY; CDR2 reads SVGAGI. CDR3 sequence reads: CASAPGQGYEQYF. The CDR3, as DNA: TGTGCCAGTGCACCGGGACAAGGCTACGAGCAGTACTTC.

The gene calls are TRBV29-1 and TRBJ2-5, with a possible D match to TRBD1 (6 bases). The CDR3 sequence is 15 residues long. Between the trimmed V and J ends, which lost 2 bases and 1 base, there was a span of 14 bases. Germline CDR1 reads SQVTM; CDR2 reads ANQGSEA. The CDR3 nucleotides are TGCAGCGTTGAATTCGGGACATCAACCCAAGAGACCCAGTACTTC. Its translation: CSVEFGTSTQETQYF.

The CDR3 protein is CATSRGTGPPLHF. The CDR3 nucleotides are TGTGCCACCAGCAGAGGCACGGGGCCACCCCTCCACTTT. V and J are TRBV15 and TRBJ1-6, with D perhaps matching TRBD1 (5 bases). Germline loops: CDR1 LNHNV, CDR2 YYDKDF (reference sequence). The CDR3 runs 13 residues. V was trimmed by 1 base and J by 11 bases, leaving 9 bases between them. The variable domain in full, completed from reference TRBV15 and TRBJ1-6, reads DAMVIQNPRYQVTQFGKPVTLSCSQTLNHNVMYWYQQKSSQAPKLLFHYYDKDFNNEADTPDNFQSRRPNTSFCFLDIRSPGLGDTAMYLCATSRGTGPPLHFGNGTRLTVT.

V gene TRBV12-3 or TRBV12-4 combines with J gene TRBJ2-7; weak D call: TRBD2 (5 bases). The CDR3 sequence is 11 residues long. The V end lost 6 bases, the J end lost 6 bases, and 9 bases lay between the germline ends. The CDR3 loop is CASRGGREQYF. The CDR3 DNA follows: TGTGCCAGCAGGGGCGGGCGCGAGCAGTACTTC.

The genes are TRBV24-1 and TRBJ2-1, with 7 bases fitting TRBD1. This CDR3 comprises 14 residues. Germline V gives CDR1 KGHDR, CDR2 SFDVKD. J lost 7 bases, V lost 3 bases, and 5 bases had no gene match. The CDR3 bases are TGTGCCACCAGTGATAGGGACAGATTAAATGAGCAGTTCTTC. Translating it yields CATSDRDRLNEQFF.

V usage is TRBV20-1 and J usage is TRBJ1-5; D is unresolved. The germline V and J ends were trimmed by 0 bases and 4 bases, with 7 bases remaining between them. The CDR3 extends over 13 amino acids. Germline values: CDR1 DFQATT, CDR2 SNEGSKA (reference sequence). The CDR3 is CSARDDHNQPQHF. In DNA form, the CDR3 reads TGCAGTGCTAGAGATGATCATAATCAGCCCCAGCATTTT.

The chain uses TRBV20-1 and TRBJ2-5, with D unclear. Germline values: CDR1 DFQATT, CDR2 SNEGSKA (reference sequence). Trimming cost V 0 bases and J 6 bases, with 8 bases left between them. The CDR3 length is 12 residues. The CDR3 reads CSAREGPQTQYF. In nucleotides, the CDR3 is TGCAGTGCTAGAGAGGGCCCACAGACCCAGTACTTC.

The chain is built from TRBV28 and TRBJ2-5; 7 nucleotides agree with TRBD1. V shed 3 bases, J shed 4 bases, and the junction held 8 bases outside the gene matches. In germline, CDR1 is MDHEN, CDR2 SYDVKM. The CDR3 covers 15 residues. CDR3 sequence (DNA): TGTGCCAGCAGTTTTCCATCCGAGGGGGCAGAGACCCAGTACTTC. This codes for CASSFPSEGAETQYF.

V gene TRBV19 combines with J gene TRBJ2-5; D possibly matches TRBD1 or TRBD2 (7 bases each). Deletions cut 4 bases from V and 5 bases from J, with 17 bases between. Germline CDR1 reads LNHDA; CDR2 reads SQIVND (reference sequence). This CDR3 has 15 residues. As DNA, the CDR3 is TGTGCCAGTAGTACCTCACCAGGGGGGGGTGAGACCCAGTACTTC. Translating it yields CASSTSPGGGETQYF.

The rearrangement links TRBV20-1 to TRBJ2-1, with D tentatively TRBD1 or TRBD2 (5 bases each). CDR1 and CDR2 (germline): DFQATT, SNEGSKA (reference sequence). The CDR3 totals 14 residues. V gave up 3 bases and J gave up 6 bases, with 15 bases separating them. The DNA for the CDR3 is TGCAGTGCTAGGGGACCTCGTTCCCTCAATGAGCAGTTCTTC. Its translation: CSARGPRSLNEQFF.

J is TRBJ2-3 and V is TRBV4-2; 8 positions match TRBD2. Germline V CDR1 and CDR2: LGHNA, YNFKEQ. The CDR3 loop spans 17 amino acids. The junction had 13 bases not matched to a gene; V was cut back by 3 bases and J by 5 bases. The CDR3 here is CASSHRPVGGAGDTQYF. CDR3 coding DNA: TGTGCCAGCAGCCATCGCCCCGTCGGGGGGGCAGGAGATACGCAGTATTTT.

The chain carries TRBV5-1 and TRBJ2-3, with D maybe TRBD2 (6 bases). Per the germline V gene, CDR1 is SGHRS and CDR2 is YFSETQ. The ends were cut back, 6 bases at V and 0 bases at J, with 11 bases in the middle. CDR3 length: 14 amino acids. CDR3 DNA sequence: TGCGCCAGCACCCCCGGGAGAAGCACAGATACGCAGTATTTT. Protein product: CASTPGRSTDTQYF.

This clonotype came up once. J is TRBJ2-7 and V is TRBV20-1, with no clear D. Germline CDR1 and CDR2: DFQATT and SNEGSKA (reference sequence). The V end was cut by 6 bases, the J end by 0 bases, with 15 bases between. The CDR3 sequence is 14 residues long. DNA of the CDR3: TGCAGTGCATACTCGCAGGTTAGCTCCTACGAGCAGTACTTC. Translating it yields CSAYSQVSSYEQYF.

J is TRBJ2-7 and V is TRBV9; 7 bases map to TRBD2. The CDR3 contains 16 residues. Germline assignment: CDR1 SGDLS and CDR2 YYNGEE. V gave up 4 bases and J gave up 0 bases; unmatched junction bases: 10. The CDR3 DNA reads TGTGCCAGCAGCCCAGGTTTGGGGGGGAGCTCCTACGAGCAGTACTTC. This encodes CASSPGLGGSSYEQYF.

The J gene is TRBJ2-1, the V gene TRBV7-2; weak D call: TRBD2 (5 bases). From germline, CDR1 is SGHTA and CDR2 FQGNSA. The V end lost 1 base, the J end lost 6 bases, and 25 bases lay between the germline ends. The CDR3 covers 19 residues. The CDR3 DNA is TGTGCCAGCAGCTTAGTGGTAACTAGTTCCCTCTCGGCGGGCAATGAGCAGTTCTTC. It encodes CASSLVVTSSLSAGNEQFF.

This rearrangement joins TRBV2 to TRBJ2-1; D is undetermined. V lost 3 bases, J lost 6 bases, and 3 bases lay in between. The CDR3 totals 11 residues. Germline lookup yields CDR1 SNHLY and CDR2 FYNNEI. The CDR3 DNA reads TGTGCCAGCAGTGATCGCAATGAGCAGTTCTTC. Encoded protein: CASSDRNEQFF.

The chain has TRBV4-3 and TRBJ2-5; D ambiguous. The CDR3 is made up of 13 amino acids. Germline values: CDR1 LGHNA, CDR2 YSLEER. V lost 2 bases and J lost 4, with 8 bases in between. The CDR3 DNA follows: TGCGCCAGCAGCCAAACGGGTACAGAGACCCAGTACTTC. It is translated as CASSQTGTETQYF.

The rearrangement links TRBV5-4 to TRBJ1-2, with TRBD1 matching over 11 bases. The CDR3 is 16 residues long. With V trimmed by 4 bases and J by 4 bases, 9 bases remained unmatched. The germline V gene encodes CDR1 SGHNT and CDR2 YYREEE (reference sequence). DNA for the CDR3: TGTGCCAGCAGCGTTGGACAGGGGGCGTTTGTCTATGGCTACACCTTC. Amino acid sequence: CASSVGQGAFVYGYTF.